This T cell receptor (beta chain) was retrieved from a study of response to subunit inactivated influenza vaccine. In TCRdb, the RT-PCR reads were re-called with MiXCR into one record per CDR3 protein. The table has around 200,000 distinct CDR3 sequences, around 12% seen once; the top ten hold over 25%. This clonotype was counted at least ten times. A further study also used this sample, focusing on T cells expressing NK-cell markers. As that report states: In generating TCR beta cDNA, 5'RACE template switching with UMIs was used. For roughly 6 donors, the dominant NKG2C+ clonotypes made up about 1.0-7.5% of their CD8+ T cells.

The sequence came from a man in his fifties or sixties who received an inactivated influenza vaccine. The source material was CD8+ T cells sorted from PBMCs, sampled 12 days after vaccination.

CDR3 nucleotides: TGTGCCAGCAGTCCCGACAAGCTCCAAGAGACCCAGTACTTC. Translation gives CASSPDKLQETQYF. V is TRBV28 and J is TRBJ2-5; D is unclear. The CDR3 extends over 14 amino acids. Trimming removed 5 bases at V and 1 base at J, with 11 bases between. In germline, CDR1 is MDHEN, CDR2 SYDVKM.